This entry is about one T cell receptor beta chain. Its specific antigen is unknown. The sample holds no much larger clone one base away, and base qualities are not on file. This sample stems from a study of cytomegalovirus exposure and HLA in healthy donors (TCRdb year 2017). For context, the study as a whole: In an earlier analysis of some 550 of the donors, around 290 Gb of sequence data and 120 million or so unique TCR beta sequences from about 190 million T cells were reported. The later analysis used no new phenotypic data to find candidate immune exposures, relying instead on TCR beta sequences and their occurrence across donors. The study used immunosequencing to profile the T cell repertoires of hundreds of subjects and linked those repertoires to cytomegalovirus serostatus. Donor age, sex, ethnicity and CMV serostatus were collected together with the repertoire data. All discovery cohort repertoires had been generated on a single sequencing platform. In addition to the first cohort of 500 to 850 subjects, a separate validation cohort of approximately 120 different subjects was used. An earlier analysis of several hundred of the donors applied high-throughput TCR beta sequencing to assess whether each TCR beta V gene segment acted as functional or pseudogenic. The number of donors typed differed by locus, with roughly 620-630 for A, B, C, DRB1 and DQB1, roughly 520 for DQA1, nearly 610 for DPA1, and 472 for DPB1. Of the roughly 390 genotyped donors, 65% to 90% were placed in the genetic ancestry cluster associated with self-reported Caucasian donors. A handful of DR-DQ haplotypes were handled as single units for association and clustering because linkage in the cohort was strong. The study combined high-throughput TCR immunosequencing, statistical association of individual TCRs with disease status, and machine learning to predict cytomegalovirus infection status. The study aimed to test whether signatures of past pathogen exposure could be identified by cataloging public T cell receptors. On average, roughly 240,000 unique TCR beta nucleotide sequences were sequenced per donor among about 400 genotyped donors of the cohort, with roughly 18% of those sequences being non-productive. To study patterns of TCR occurrence, a later analysis re-analyzed previously published TCR beta repertoires from 550 to 800 donors and added high-resolution HLA genotyping. Roughly 320 gigabases of sequencing data and around 80 million unique TCR sequences made up an early release that covered roughly 670 HLA-typed donors. HLA typing covered class I and class II loci at four-digit resolution. A later genetic analysis used genome-wide SNP genotypes for about three fifths of the roughly 700 donors, treating that subset as a discovery cohort.

The cohort consisted of 600 to 700 healthy bone marrow donors. Cohort members were all nominally healthy when sampled, although unrecorded immune exposures were likely present. The donor tested CMV seronegative, placing the donor among the 300 to 400 seronegative members of the cohort. A peripheral blood sample was collected from each donor, and TCR beta sequencing was performed on peripheral blood mononuclear cells. The Qiagen DNeasy Blood Extraction Kit was used to extract genomic DNA from the blood cell samples. The library was obtained by the immunoSEQ multiplex PCR assay. A mixture of 60 forward primers for TCR Vbeta segments and 13 reverse primers for TCR Jbeta segments was used in the multiplex PCR. Amplification of the CDR3 region of rearranged TCR beta genes was performed with a multiplex PCR assay on genomic DNA. On the Illumina HiSeq System, the amplified TCR beta libraries were sequenced as 87-base-pair reads. The authors processed their data as follows. In a later analysis, roughly 80 million unique TCR beta chains were counted across the approximately 640 repertoires, and approximately 11 million of these chains were shared by at least two donors. A nearest-neighbor algorithm error-corrected the raw reads and collapsed the reads into unique sequences, merging closely related sequences to remove PCR and sequencing errors. CDR3 sequences were aligned to IMGT reference sequences to assign V, D and J gene segments. For a sequence to be retained, at least a six-nucleotide match to both a V gene segment and a J gene segment was required. A rearrangement was called productive if the CDR3 had no stop codons and remained in frame with V and J, and every other rearrangement was called non-productive. CDR3 was defined by IMGT convention, running from the second conserved V-encoded cysteine to the conserved J-encoded phenylalanine. The earlier analysis of roughly 590 of the donors excluded sequences that lacked an unambiguous match to a single V gene segment. An earlier analysis of some 610 of the donors called V segments functional above 56.7% productive rearrangements and segregating when the between-donor standard deviation exceeded 5%. A statistical classification framework was developed to diagnose cytomegalovirus status using the catalog of TCR beta chain sequences. In a later analysis, V and J genes were assigned by comparing TCR nucleotide sequences against IMGT/GENE-DB human TR gene sequences. The TCRdist pipeline was used in a later analysis to assign CDR3 sequences and most-parsimonious VDJ recombination scenarios. In a later analysis, every TCR beta chain was defined by the combination of its CDR3 amino acid sequence and its V-gene family, and reads without a unique V-gene family were dropped. In a later analysis, a few hundred highly shared, low-generation-probability nucleotide sequences were removed to address suspected cross-contamination and a sequencing artifact. A later analysis calculated a clonal expansion index for each public chain from normalized within-repertoire ranks of inferred template counts. In a later analysis, generation probabilities were computed using a VDJ recombination model fitted to out-of-frame rearrangements, and the results were checked against IGoR. A later analysis scored TCR-TCR, TCR-HLA and TCR-CMV co-occurrence with hypergeometric tests, applying a repertoire-size bias correction to TCR pairs. False discovery rates were estimated in a later analysis by permuting HLA or CMV assignments 20 times. A later analysis grouped co-occurring TCRs with DBSCAN, adding TCRdist sequence similarity when clustering within HLA-allele-positive subsets. Repertoires with fewer than 30,000 or more than 120,000 public chains were left out of co-occurrence clustering, as were four to six repertoires with anomalous nucleotide sharing. TCRdb mirrors the immuneACCESS table, restricted to in-frame sequences. Some clones are absent from its copies; in checked studies, under half trace to an unresolved V gene, and the reason for the others is unknown. That table is the source of V, J and clone size, and D and trimming were worked out from the DNA. This sample gives some 90,000 clones in total; 65% to 80% of them show up just once. The ten most abundant clones make up more than 2.5% of the sample.

V is cut by 0 bases and J by 5 bases, and the space between the germline ends is 5 bases. From the germline V gene, CDR1 is SGHRS and CDR2 is YFSETQ. From the cysteine through the phenylalanine, the CDR3 covers 12 amino acids. The sequence is cut down to CDR3 DNA, 36 bases in frame from base 1. What the work shows at the level of the full study, not this receptor alone: At a false discovery rate of 0.05, a later analysis linked 16,000 or so TCR beta sequences to specific HLA alleles. A cluster of highly shared sequence variants was judged likely to be a technical artifact of the sequencing pipeline. Linkage disequilibrium might explain the correlated functional status among segregating V segments, but an unknown experimental factor could not be ruled out. Three of the identified cytomegalovirus-associated TCR beta chains were confirmed in vitro to be specific for cytomegalovirus antigens. The study listed over 150 TCR beta chains as associated with cytomegalovirus. Presence/absence analyses assumed roughly uniform sequencing depth across donors, an assumption that may not hold. A later analysis found that HLA-associated TCR beta chains were more clonally expanded and had lower generation probabilities than equally common non-associated chains. A later genetic analysis reported fewer N-insertions in productive TCRs among donors in an Asian-associated ancestry cluster than the 666-donor mean. Because counts were too low, seventeen rarely observed V segments, including chromosome 9 orphons, were left out of the earlier analysis of over 550 of the donors. A further reported finding was that TCR beta sequences accurately predicted the HLA-A and HLA-B alleles for most subjects in the first cohort. Cytomegalovirus status was reported to be diagnosed by the classifier with high specificity and sensitivity in both the original and validation cohorts. This cohort had only TCR beta chains sequenced, and the lack of alpha or paired-chain data limited which features could be detected. While some public TCRs were present in many individuals, most TCR sequences turned up only very rarely across donors. A later genetic analysis associated a missense DCLRE1C variant with V-gene and J-gene trimming of TCR beta chains, and an independent cohort replicated the association. Because HLA typing was missing for some donors at each locus, association tests included only the typed subset. Because the 87-base-pair reads could not distinguish some IMGT-functional V segments, including TRBV6-2 and TRBV6-3, those segments were excluded. According to the authors, the approach could potentially be generalized to other disease states and immunological phenotypes. The only immune exposure information available for the cohort was CMV serostatus. In a later analysis, most CMV-associated TCR beta chains were found to appear HLA-restricted, with HLA associations seemingly driven largely by CMV exposure. Broadly in line with IMGT annotations, most TCR beta V segments showed up in productive rearrangements about 87% or about 30% of the time in an earlier analysis of several hundred of the donors. Assigning TCR associations to individual alleles was difficult when HLA alleles, especially DR and DQ, strongly co-occurred. Several of the top co-occurrence clusters appeared to be linked to parvovirus B19, influenza, CMV and Epstein-Barr virus, according to a later analysis. According to a later analysis, TCR association rates differed among HLA loci, with DRB1 alleles showing the most associated TCRs and HLA-C alleles showing the fewest.

The sequenced sample consisted of PBMCs. The receptor was derived from a middle-aged man in good health and CMV-seronegative. The chain is made from TRBV5-1 and TRBJ1-2, and perhaps TRBD1 as D gene, on 5 matching bases. The nucleotide sequence is TGCGCCAGCAGCTTGGAGGGGTATGGCTACACCTTC. Its coded protein is CASSLEGYGYTF.